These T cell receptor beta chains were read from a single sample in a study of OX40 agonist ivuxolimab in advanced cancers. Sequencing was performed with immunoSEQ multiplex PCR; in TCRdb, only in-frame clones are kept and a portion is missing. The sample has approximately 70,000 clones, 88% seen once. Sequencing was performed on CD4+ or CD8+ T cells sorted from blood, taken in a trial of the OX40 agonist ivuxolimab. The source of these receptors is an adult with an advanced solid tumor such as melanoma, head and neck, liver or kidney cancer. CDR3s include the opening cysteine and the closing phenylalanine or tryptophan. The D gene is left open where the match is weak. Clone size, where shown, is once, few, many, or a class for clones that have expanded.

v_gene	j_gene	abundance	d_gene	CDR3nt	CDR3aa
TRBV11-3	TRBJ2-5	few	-	TGTGCCAGCAGCCCTCCCCGCTCAGAGGAGACCCAGTACTTC	CASSPPRSEETQYF
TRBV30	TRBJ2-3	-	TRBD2	TGTGCCTGGTCTAGCGGGGGGGGCACAGATACGCAGTATTTT	CAWSSGGGTDTQYF
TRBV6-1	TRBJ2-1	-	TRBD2	TGTGCCAGCAGTAGCGCTAGCGGCCCATACAATGAGCAGTTCTTC	CASSSASGPYNEQFF
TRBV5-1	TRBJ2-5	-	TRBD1	TGCGCCAGCTCCCGACAGGGGGCGGGGGAGACCCAGTACTTC	CASSRQGAGETQYF
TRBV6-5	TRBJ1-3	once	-	TGTGCCAGCAGTTATGGTTCCGGGGGGGGAAACACCATATATTTT	CASSYGSGGGNTIYF
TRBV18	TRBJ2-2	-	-	TGTGCCAGCTCACCCCCCCAGGGCGGGGAGCTGTTTTTT	CASSPPQGGELFF
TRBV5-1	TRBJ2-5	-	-	TGCGCCAGCGGGGCGACAGGAGGACCTCAAGAGACCCAGTACTTC	CASGATGGPQETQYF
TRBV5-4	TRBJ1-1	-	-	TGTGCCAGCAGCTTGATAGGGGTGAACACTGAAGCTTTCTTT	CASSLIGVNTEAFF
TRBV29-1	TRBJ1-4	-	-	TGCAGCGTTGAAAGGGACCGTGAGAAAAAACTGTTTTTT	CSVERDREKKLFF
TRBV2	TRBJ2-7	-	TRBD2	TGTGCCAGCCTCATGTCTAGCGGGGCCTACGAGCAGTACTTC	CASLMSSGAYEQYF
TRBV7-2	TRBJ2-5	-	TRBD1	TGTGCCAGCAGCTTAGTGCCGGGACAGATTCAAGAGACCCAGTACTTC	CASSLVPGQIQETQYF
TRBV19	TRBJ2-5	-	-	TGTGCCAGTAGTTGGGGGACCCAAGAGACCCAGTACTTC	CASSWGTQETQYF
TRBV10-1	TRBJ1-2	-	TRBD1	TGCGCCAGCAGTGAGTACGCGACAGGGGGCCGAGGTGGCTACACCTTC	CASSEYATGGRGGYTF
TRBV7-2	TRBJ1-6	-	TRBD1	TGTGCCAGCAGCCGCGGACAGGTCGGCTCACCCCTCCACTTT	CASSRGQVGSPLHF
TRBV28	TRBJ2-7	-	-	TGTGCCAGCAGTCCCCGGGGCTACGAGCAGTACTTC	CASSPRGYEQYF
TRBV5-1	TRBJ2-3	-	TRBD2	TGCGCCAGCAGCCTGGGACTAGACCACGAAGTCAGCACAGATACGCAGTATTTT	CASSLGLDHEVSTDTQYF
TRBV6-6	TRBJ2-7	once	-	TGTGCCAGCAGTTACTCTGTCTACGAGCAGTACTTC	CASSYSVYEQYF
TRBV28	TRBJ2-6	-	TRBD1	TGTGCCAGCAGTTACGGCCCTGACAGGGCCTCACATTCTGGGGCCAACGTCCTGACTTTC	CASSYGPDRASHSGANVLTF
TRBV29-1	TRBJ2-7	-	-	TGCAGCGTTGTAGAGGGACTGAACTCCTACGAGCAGTACTTC	CSVVEGLNSYEQYF
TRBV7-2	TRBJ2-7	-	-	TGTGCCAGCAGCTTGAACGTCTTGTACGAGCAGTACTTC	CASSLNVLYEQYF
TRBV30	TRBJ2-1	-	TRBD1	TGTGCCTGGAGTGTACCGGGACAGGGGCCGTTCTTC	CAWSVPGQGPFF
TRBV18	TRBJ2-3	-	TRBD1	TGTGCCAGCTCACCGAACAGGGGGCAAGATACGCAGTATTTT	CASSPNRGQDTQYF
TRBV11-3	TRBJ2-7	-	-	TGTGCCAGCAGCTTAGATCCGGGGGTTGTGGGCGAGCAGTACTTC	CASSLDPGVVGEQYF
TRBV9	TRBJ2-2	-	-	TGTGCCAGCACCGCCATTCCGGGACCACCGAGCACCGGGGAGCTGTTTTTT	CASTAIPGPPSTGELFF
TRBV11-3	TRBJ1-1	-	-	TGTGCCAGCAGCGCTAGGACGGCCCAAGAAGCTTTCTTT	CASSARTAQEAFF
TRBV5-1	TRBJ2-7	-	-	TGCGCCAGCAGCCCCGCAGGGTTCTCGGGCGAGCAGTACTTC	CASSPAGFSGEQYF
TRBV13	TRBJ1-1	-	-	TGTGCCAGCAGCCCCAGGGAAAAGAACACTGAAGCTTTCTTT	CASSPREKNTEAFF
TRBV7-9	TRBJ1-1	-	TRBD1	TGTGCCAGCAGCCCGGGACAGTTAGTCTATGAAGCTTTCTTT	CASSPGQLVYEAFF
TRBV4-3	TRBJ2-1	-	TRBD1	TGCGCCAGCAGCCAAGAAGGGGGCCCCTACAATGAGCAGTTCTTC	CASSQEGGPYNEQFF
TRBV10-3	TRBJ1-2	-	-	TGTGCCATCAGTGAGGGGGGGGACTATGGCTACACCTTC	CAISEGGDYGYTF
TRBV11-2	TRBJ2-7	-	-	TGTGCCAGCAGCTTGCGGTCCAGGGGGGACCTAACCTACGAGCAGTACTTC	CASSLRSRGDLTYEQYF
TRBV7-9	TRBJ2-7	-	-	TGTGCCAGCAGCTTGTGGGGTTCCGGGGTACTCGAGCAGTACTTC	CASSLWGSGVLEQYF
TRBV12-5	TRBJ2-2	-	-	TGTGCCTCGTCCCGTGGCGCCGGGGAGCTGTTTTTT	CASSRGAGELFF
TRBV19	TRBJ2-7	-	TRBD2	TGTGCCAGTAGTATAGCGGGGGGGGATTCCTACGAGCAGTACTTC	CASSIAGGDSYEQYF
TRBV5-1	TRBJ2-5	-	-	TGCGCCAGCAGCTTGGCCGGAATGAGTCAGGAGACCCAGTACTTC	CASSLAGMSQETQYF
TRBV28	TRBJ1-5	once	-	TGTGCCAGCAGTTTCGGGGGGAGGGGCAATCAGCCCCAGCATTTT	CASSFGGRGNQPQHF
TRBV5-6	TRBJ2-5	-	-	TGTGCCAGCAGCTACTCGGGGGCGGGAGTAGAGACCCAGTACTTC	CASSYSGAGVETQYF
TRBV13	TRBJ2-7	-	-	TGTGCCAGCAGCCCCCGGGCTAGCAGCTACGAGCAGTACTTC	CASSPRASSYEQYF
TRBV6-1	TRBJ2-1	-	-	TGTGCCACCCTAAAGGGCAGGGTTATCAATGAGCAGTTCTTC	CATLKGRVINEQFF
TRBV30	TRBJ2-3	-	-	TGTGCCTGGAGTGTGTCTGATACGCAGTATTTT	CAWSVSDTQYF
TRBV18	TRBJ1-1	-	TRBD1	TGTGCCAGCTCACCCGACAGGGGGCGAGGTGCTTTCTTT	CASSPDRGRGAFF
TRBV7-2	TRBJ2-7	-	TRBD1	TGTGCCAGCAGCTCCTCGCCGGGACAGGGGACCCTTATCAGTAAATTC	CASSSSPGQGTLISKF
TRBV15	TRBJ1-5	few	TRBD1	TGTGCCACCAGCGGAGGGACAGGGTTCGGCAATCAGCCCCAGCATTTT	CATSGGTGFGNQPQHF
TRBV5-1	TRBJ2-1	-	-	TGCGCCAGCAGCTTGGTAGGTCTGGGGGGTGAGCAGTTCTTC	CASSLVGLGGEQFF
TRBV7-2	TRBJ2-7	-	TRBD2	TGTGCCAGCAGCTTAGCGGGGGGGAGCTCCTACGAGCAGTACTTC	CASSLAGGSSYEQYF
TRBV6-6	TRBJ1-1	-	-	TGTGCCAGCCGAGGACAGACGAACACTGAAGCTTTCTTT	CASRGQTNTEAFF
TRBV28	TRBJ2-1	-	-	TGTGCCAGCAGTCCTGGGACGGTCTACAATGAGCAGTTCTTC	CASSPGTVYNEQFF
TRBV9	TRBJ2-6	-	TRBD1	TGTGCCAGCAGCGTTAACAGGGGGAAGAGGGTCACTGGGGCCAACGTCCTGACTTTC	CASSVNRGKRVTGANVLTF
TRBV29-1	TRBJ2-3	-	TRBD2	TGCAGCGTTCAGCGGGACCCTTACACAGATACGCAGTATTTT	CSVQRDPYTDTQYF
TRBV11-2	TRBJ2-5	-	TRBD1	TGTGCCAGCAGCTTAGGCGCGCGACAGGGAGAAGAGACCCAGTACTTC	CASSLGARQGEETQYF
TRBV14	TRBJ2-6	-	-	TGTGCCAGCAGCCAAGATCTCGGGGGCCCCATGGGTCCTGGGGCCAACGTCCTGACTTTC	CASSQDLGGPMGPGANVLTF
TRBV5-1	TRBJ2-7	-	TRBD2	TGCGCCAGCAGCTCAGCCGGGACTAGTAAGATGGGCGAGCAGTACTTC	CASSSAGTSKMGEQYF
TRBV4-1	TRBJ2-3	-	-	TGCGCCAGCAGCCTTCGCCAGGGGCCCGCCACAGATACGCAGTATTTT	CASSLRQGPATDTQYF
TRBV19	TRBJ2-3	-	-	TGTGCCAGTAGGTCCCGGGAATCGGATACGCAGTATTTT	CASRSRESDTQYF
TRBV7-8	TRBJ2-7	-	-	TGTGCCAGCAGCCGGCAGGGTGAGAGGTTTGTATTTTCCTACGAGCAGTACTTC	CASSRQGERFVFSYEQYF
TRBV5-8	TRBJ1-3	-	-	TGTGCCAGCAGCCGGCCCGGGGGGTCCTCGGGAAACACCATATATTTT	CASSRPGGSSGNTIYF
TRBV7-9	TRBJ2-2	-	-	TGTGCCAGCAGGGGGCAGGCCACCGGGGAGCTGTTTTTT	CASRGQATGELFF